Below are 4 T cell receptor beta chains sequenced from a single sample in a study of cytomegalovirus exposure and HLA in healthy donors. Generated by immunoSEQ multiplex PCR, the TCRdb table keeps only in-frame clones and is missing some. The repertoire holds tens of thousands of clones, with roughly 94% as singletons. The sequenced material came from PBMCs. The receptor set was obtained from a young woman in good health and CMV-seropositive.

CDR3 protein: CASIHRGLFNQPQHF. DNA of the CDR3: TGTGCCAGTATTCACAGGGGCCTCTTCAATCAGCCCCAGCATTTT. The chain is built from TRBV19 and TRBJ1-5; 7 bases agree with TRBD1. Germline trimming cut 7 bases from V and 3 bases from J; bases unmatched to any gene: 9. This CDR3 comprises 15 residues. Germline V gives CDR1 LNHDA, CDR2 SQIVND (reference sequence).

The chain uses TRBV7-2 and TRBJ2-2; possibly TRBD1 for D (7 bases). Trimming cost V 1 base and J 6 bases, with 15 bases left between them. CDR3 size: 16 residues. Germline V gene sequence: CDR1 SGHTA, CDR2 FQGNSA. The CDR3: CASSLVGTAGAGELFF. The CDR3, as DNA: TGTGCCAGCAGCTTAGTCGGGACAGCGGGCGCCGGGGAGCTGTTTTTT.

The CDR3 bases are TGCGCCAGCCGACGAGCTAGGGGACAAGCTAATGAAAAACTGTTTTTT. Protein product: CASRRARGQANEKLFF. The chain uses TRBV5-1 and TRBJ1-4; D is possibly TRBD1 (6 bases). Trimming took off 7 bases at V and 3 bases at J, with 19 bases between the two ends. The CDR3 spans 16 residues. From germline, CDR1 is SGHRS and CDR2 YFSETQ. The full variable domain, its missing parts supplied by reference TRBV5-1 and TRBJ1-4, is KAGVTQTPRYLIKTRGQQVTLSCSPISGHRSVSWYQQTPGQGLQFLFEYFSETQRNKGNFPGRFSGRQFSNSRSEMNVSTLELGDSALYLCASRRARGQANEKLFFGSGTQLSVL.

This rearrangement joins TRBV6-1 to TRBJ1-1; D not certain. V lost 1 base and J 6 bases, leaving 15 bases between the germline ends. CDR3 length: 15 amino acids. Germline V lookup: CDR1 MNHNS, CDR2 SASEGT. The CDR3 coding sequence is TGTGCCAGCAGTGAAGGTATTCCAGGTCAGGCTGAAGCTTTCTTT. Its translation: CASSEGIPGQAEAFF.